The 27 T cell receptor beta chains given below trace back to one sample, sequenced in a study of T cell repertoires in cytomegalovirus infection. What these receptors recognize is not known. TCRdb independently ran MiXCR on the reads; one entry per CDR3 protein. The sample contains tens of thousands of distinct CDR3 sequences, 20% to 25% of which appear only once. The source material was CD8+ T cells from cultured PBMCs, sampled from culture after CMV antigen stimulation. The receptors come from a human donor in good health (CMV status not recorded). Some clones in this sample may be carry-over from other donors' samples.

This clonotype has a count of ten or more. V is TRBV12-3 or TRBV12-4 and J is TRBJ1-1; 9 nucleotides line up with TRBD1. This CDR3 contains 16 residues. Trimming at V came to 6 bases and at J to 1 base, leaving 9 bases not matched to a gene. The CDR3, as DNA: TGTGCCAGCAGCCTAACAGGGGGCGGGGAGAACACTGAAGCTTTCTTT. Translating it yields CASSLTGGGENTEAFF.

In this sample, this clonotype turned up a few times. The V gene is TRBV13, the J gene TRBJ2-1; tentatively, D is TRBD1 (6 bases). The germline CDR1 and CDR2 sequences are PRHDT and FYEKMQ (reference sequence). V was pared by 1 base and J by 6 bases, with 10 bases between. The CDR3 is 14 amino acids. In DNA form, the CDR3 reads TGTGCCAGCAGCTTAGAAGGGGGTGGCAATGAGCAGTTCTTC. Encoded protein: CASSLEGGGNEQFF.

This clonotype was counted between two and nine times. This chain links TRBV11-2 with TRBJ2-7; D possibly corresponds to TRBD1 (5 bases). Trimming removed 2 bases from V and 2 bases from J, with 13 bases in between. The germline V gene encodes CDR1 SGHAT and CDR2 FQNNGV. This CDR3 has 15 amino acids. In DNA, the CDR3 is TGTGCCAGCAGCTTAACGAACAGGCTTACCTACGAGCAGTACTTC. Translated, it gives CASSLTNRLTYEQYF.

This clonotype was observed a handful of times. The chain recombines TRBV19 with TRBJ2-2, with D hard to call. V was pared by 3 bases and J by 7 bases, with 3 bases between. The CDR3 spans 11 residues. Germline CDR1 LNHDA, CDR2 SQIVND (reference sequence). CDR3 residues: CASSMFGELFF. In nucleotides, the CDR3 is TGTGCCAGTAGTATGTTCGGGGAGCTGTTTTTT.

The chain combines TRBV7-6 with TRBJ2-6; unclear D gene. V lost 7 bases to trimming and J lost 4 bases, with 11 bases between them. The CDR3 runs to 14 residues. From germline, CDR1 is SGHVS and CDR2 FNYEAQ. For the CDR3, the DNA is TGTGCCAGCAACCAAGGCCTCGGGGCCAACGTCCTGACTTTC. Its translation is CASNQGLGANVLTF.

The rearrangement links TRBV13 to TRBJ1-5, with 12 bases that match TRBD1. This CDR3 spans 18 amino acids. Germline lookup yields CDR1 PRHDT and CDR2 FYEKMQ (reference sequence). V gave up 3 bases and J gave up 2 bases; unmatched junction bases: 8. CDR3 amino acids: CASSLSGQGAAGNQPQHF. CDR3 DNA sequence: TGTGCCAGCAGCTTGTCGGGACAGGGGGCTGCGGGCAATCAGCCCCAGCATTTT.

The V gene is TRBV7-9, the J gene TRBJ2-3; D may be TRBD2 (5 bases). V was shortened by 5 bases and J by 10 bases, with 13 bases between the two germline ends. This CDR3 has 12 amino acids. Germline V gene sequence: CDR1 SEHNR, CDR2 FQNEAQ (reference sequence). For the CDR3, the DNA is TGTGCCAGCAGCGCACGTGTGGGAGCGCAGTATTTT. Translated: CASSARVGAQYF.

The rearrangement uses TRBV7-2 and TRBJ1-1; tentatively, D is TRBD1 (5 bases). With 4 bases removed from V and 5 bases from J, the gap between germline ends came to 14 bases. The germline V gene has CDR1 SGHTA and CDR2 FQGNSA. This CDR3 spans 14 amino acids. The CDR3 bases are TGTGCCAGCAGCTCGGACACCTTCGGGACTGAAGCTTTCTTT. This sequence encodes CASSSDTFGTEAFF.

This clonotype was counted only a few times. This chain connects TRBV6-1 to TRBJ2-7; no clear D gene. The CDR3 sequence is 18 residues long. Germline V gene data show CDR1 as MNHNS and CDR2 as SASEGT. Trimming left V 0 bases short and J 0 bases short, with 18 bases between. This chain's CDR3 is CASSEARVLTASSYEQYF. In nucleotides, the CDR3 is TGTGCCAGCAGTGAAGCGCGAGTGCTTACAGCTTCCTCCTACGAGCAGTACTTC.

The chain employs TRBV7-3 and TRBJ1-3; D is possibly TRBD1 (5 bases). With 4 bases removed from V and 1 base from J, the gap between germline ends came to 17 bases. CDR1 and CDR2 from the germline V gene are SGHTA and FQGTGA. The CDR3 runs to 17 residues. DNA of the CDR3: TGTGCCAGCAGCTACCTTAATACAGGTTATTCTGGAAACACCATATATTTT. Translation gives CASSYLNTGYSGNTIYF. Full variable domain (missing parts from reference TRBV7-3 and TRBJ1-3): GAGVSQTPSNKVTEKGKYVELRCDPISGHTALYWYRQSLGQGPEFLIYFQGTGAADDSGLPNDRFFAVRPEGSVSTLKIQRTERGDSAVYLCASSYLNTGYSGNTIYFGEGSWLTVV.

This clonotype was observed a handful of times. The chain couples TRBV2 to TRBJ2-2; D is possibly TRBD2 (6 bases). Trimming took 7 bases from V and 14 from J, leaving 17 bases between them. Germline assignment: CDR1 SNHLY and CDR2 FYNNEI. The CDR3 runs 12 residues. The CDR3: CASIDQRRALFF. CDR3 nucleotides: TGTGCCAGCATTGACCAGCGGAGGGCCCTGTTTTTT. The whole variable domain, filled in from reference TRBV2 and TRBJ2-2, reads EPEVTQTPSHQVTQMGQEVILRCVPISNHLYFYWYRQILGQKVEFLVSFYNNEISEKSEIFDDQFSVERPDGSNFTLKIRSTKLEDSAMYFCASIDQRRALFFGEGSRLTVL.

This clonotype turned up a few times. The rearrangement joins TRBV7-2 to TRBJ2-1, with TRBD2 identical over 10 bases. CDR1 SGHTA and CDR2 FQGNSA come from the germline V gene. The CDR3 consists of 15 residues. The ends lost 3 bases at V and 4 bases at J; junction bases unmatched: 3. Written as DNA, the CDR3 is TGTGCCAGCAGCTTTAGCGGGAGGACGTACAATGAGCAGTTCTTC. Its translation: CASSFSGRTYNEQFF.

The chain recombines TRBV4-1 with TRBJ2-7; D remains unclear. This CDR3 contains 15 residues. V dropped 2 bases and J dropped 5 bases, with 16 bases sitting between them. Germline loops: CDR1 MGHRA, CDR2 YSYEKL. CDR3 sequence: CASSQLQIPKDEQYF. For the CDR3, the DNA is TGCGCCAGCAGCCAACTACAGATACCTAAGGACGAGCAGTACTTC.

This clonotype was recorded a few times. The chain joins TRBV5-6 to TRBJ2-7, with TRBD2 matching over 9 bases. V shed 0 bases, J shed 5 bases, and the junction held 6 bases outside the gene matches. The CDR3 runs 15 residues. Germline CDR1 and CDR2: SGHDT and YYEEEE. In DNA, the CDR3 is TGTGCCAGCAGCTTGGAGCTGGGACTAGCCCACGAGCAGTACTTC. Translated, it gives CASSLELGLAHEQYF. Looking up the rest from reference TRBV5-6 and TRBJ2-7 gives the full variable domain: DAGVTQSPTHLIKTRGQQVTLRCSPKSGHDTVSWYQQALGQGPQFIFQYYEEEERQRGNFPDRFSGHQFPNYSSELNVNALLLGDSALYLCASSLELGLAHEQYFGPGTRLTVT.

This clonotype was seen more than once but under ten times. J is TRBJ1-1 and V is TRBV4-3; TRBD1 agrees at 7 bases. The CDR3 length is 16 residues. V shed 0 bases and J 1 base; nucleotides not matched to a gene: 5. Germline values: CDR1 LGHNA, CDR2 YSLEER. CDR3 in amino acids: CASSQDTSGGNTEAFF. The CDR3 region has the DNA TGCGCCAGCAGCCAAGATACGTCAGGGGGGAACACTGAAGCTTTCTTT.

In DNA, the CDR3 is TGTGCCAGCACCTATTCCAGTTTGGGCAATGAGCAGTTCTTC. Translated, it gives CASTYSSLGNEQFF. J is TRBJ2-1 and V is TRBV12-3 or TRBV12-4; D gene unclear. Trimming stripped 7 bases from V and 6 bases from J, with 16 bases between. The CDR3 extends over 14 amino acids.

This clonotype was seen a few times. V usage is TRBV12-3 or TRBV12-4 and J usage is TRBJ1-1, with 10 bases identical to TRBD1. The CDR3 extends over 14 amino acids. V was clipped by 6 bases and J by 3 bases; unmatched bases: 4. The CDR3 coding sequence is TGTGCCAGCAGAGAAGGACAGGGGGACACTGAAGCTTTCTTT. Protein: CASREGQGDTEAFF.

CDR3 amino acids: CASSLDFGQGLYNEQFF. The DNA for the CDR3 is TGTGCCAGCAGCTTGGATTTCGGGCAGGGGTTATACAATGAGCAGTTCTTC. The chain couples TRBV5-5 to TRBJ2-1; D may be TRBD1 (6 bases). The CDR3 length is 17 residues. V was cut by 0 bases and J by 4 bases, with 17 bases left in between. The germline gives CDR1 SGHKS, CDR2 YYEKEE (reference sequence). Drawing the rest from reference TRBV5-5 and TRBJ2-1, the complete variable domain is DAGVTQSPTHLIKTRGQQVTLRCSPISGHKSVSWYQQVLGQGPQFIFQYYEKEERGRGNFPDRFSARQFPNYSSELNVNALLLGDSALYLCASSLDFGQGLYNEQFFGPGTRLTVL.

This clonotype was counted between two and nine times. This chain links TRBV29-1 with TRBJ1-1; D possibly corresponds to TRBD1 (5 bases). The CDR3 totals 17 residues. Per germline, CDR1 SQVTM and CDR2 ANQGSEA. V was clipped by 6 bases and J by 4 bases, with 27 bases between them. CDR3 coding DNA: TGCAGCGTCTCCCCTGCCAGGGCTGAGGGTTTTGGCACTGAAGCTTTCTTT. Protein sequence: CSVSPARAEGFGTEAFF.

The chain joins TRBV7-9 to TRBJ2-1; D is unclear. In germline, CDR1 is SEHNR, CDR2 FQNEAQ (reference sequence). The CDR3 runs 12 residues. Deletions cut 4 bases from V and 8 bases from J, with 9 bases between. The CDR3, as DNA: TGTGCCAGCAGCTCCAGTGGGGATGAGCAGTTCTTC. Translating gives CASSSSGDEQFF.

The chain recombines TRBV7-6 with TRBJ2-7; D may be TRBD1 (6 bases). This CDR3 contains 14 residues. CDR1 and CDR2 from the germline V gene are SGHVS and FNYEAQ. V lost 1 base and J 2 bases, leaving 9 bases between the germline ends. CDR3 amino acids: CASSLGTGPYEQYF. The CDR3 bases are TGTGCCAGCAGCTTAGGTACAGGGCCCTACGAGCAGTACTTC.

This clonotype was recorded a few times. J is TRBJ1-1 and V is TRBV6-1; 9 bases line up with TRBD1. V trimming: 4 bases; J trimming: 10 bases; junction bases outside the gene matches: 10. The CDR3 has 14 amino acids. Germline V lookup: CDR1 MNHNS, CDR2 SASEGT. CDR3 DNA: TGTGCCAGCAGTGCCCGGGACAGGGTCAGGGCAGCTTTCTTT. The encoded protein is CASSARDRVRAAFF.

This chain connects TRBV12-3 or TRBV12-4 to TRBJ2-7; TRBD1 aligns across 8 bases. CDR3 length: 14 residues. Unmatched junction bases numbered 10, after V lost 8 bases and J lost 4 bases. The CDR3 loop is CASGPTGDSYEQYF. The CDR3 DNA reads TGTGCCAGCGGTCCGACAGGGGATTCGTACGAGCAGTACTTC.

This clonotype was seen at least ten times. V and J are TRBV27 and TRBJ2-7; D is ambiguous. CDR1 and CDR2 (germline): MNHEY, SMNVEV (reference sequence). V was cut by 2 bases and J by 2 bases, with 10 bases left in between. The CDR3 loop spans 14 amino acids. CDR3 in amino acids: CASSLKIGTYEQYF. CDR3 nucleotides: TGTGCCAGCAGTTTAAAGATAGGGACCTACGAGCAGTACTTC.

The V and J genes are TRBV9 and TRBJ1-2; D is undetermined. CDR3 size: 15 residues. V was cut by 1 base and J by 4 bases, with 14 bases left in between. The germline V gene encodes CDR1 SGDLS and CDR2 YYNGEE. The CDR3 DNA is TGTGCCAGCAGCGTATCTCCGGACTCAGGCTATGGCTACACCTTC. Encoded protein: CASSVSPDSGYGYTF.

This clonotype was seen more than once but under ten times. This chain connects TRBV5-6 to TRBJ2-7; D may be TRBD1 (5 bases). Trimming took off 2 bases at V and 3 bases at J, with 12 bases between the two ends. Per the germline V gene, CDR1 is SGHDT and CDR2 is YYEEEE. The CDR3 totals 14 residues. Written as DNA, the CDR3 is TGTGCCAGCAGCTTTGAAGGCAGGGACTACGAGCAGTACTTC. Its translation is CASSFEGRDYEQYF.

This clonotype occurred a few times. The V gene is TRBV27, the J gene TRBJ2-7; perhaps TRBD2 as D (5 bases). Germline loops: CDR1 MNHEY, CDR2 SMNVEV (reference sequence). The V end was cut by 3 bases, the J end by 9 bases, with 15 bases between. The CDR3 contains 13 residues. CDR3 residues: CASSFDIDEGQYF. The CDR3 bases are TGTGCCAGCAGTTTCGACATCGACGAGGGGCAGTACTTC.